This T cell receptor (beta chain) appears in the sequencing data of a study of control samples from healthy donors and cancer patients. Germline CDR1 SGHTA, CDR2 FQGNSA. Trimming shortened V by 2 bases and J by 1 base, and 8 bases separated the two germline ends. The CDR3 totals 14 residues. Here immunoSEQ multiplex PCR was the method, and the copy in TCRdb shows in-frame clones only, minus some. Of about 120,000 clones listed, around 89% are singletons. This receptor was taken from a man in his forties in good health. The chain links TRBV7-2 to TRBJ1-1; tentatively, D is TRBD1 (5 bases). The sequencing input was blood. The CDR3 DNA is TGTGCCAGCAGCTTATCCGGGGGGAACACTGAAGCTTTCTTT. It translates to CASSLSGGNTEAFF.